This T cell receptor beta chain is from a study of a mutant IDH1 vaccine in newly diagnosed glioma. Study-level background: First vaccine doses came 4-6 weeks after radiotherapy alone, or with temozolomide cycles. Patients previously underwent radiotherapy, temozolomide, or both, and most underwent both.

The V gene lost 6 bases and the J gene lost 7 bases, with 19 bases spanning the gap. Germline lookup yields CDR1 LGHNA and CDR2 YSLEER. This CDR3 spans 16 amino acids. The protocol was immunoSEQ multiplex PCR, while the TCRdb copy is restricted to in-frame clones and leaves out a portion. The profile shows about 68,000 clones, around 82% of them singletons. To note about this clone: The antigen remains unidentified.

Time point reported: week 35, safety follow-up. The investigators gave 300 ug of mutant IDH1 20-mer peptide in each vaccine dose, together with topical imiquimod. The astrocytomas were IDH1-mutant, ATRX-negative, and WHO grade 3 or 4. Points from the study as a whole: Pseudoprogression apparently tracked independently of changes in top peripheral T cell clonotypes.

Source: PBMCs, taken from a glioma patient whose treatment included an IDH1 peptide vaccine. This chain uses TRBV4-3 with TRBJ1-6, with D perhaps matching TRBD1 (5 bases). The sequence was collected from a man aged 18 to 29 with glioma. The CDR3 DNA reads TGCGCCAGCAGTTTCTCGTCCGGGACGCTAAATTCACCCCTCCACTTT. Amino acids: CASSFSSGTLNSPLHF.